Listed here are 21 T cell receptor beta chains from one sample, sequenced in a study of blood T cell repertoires in COVID-19. TCRdb keeps only in-frame clones here, not all; method: immunoSEQ multiplex PCR. The sample has 45,000 to 50,000 clones; around nine tenths are singletons. Sequencing input: peripheral blood. The receptors were gathered from a man between 45 and 60 years old with active COVID-19.

The chain combines TRBV5-4 with TRBJ1-3, with 7 bases aligning to TRBD1. The CDR3 runs to 15 residues. The germline V gene encodes CDR1 SGHNT and CDR2 YYREEE (reference sequence). J lost 0 bases, V lost 4 bases, and 4 bases had no gene match. The DNA of the CDR3 is TGTGCCAGCAGCCCACGGACAGGCTCTGGAAACACCATATATTTT. This sequence encodes CASSPRTGSGNTIYF.

This sequence joins TRBV6-5 and TRBJ2-7; 7 nucleotides align to TRBD2. Germline V gene data show CDR1 as MNHEY and CDR2 as SVGAGI. There are 13 residues in the CDR3. Germline trimming cut 6 bases from V and 4 bases from J; bases unmatched to any gene: 6. CDR3 in amino acids: CASRASGMYEQYF. The CDR3 DNA is TGTGCCAGCAGGGCCAGCGGGATGTACGAGCAGTACTTC.

This chain joins TRBV19 and TRBJ2-7; the match to TRBD2 covers 7 bases. V lost 6 bases to trimming and J lost 4 bases; unmatched junction nucleotides: 9. The germline gives CDR1 LNHDA, CDR2 SQIVND (reference sequence). CDR3 length equals 14 residues. The CDR3 sequence: CASRPQWGGYEQYF. Here the CDR3 DNA reads TGTGCCAGTAGACCCCAGTGGGGGGGGTACGAGCAGTACTTC.

The chain carries TRBV14 and TRBJ2-1, with D maybe TRBD2 (5 bases). The V and J ends lost 0 bases and 12 bases respectively, with 18 bases between them. CDR3 length: 15 residues. From germline, CDR1 is SGHDN and CDR2 FVKESK. DNA of the CDR3: TGTGCCAGCAGCCAAGAGAAAATTCGATCCAGCGGGCAGTTCTTC. Translating gives CASSQEKIRSSGQFF.

This clone was observed once. This rearrangement joins TRBV21-1 to TRBJ2-3; the table gives TRBD1 as D, unverified against the DNA. TRBV21-1 is an annotated pseudogene. This CDR3 is 16 amino acids long. The CDR3 sequence is CASSPTRQGWSDTQYF. CDR3 nucleotide sequence: TGTGCCAGCAGCCCCACCCGGCAGGGGTGGTCAGATACGCAGTATTTT.

The rearrangement links TRBV7-2 to TRBJ2-7; TRBD2 matches at 10 bases. CDR3 size: 15 residues. V lost 4 bases and J lost 2; bases outside the gene matches: 5. CDR1 is SGHTA and CDR2 is FQGNSA in the germline V gene. The CDR3 DNA sequence: TGTGCCAGCAGCTCCATAGCGGGAGGAACCTACGAGCAGTACTTC. Translated, it gives CASSSIAGGTYEQYF.

The chain has TRBV18 and TRBJ1-1, with 7 bases aligning to TRBD1. This CDR3 is built from 18 residues. The junction had 17 bases not matched to a gene; V was cut back by 6 bases and J by 1 base. CDR1 and CDR2 (germline): KGHSH, LQKENI. CDR3 sequence (DNA): TGTGCCAGCTCTCCGACAGGACAGGTTGGAATTGAGAACACTGAAGCTTTCTTT. This gives the protein CASSPTGQVGIENTEAFF.

There are a few counts of this clone. The chain employs TRBV3-1 (or the pseudogene TRBV3-2) and TRBJ1-1; no clear D gene. Germline V lookup: CDR1 LGHDT, CDR2 YNNKEL (reference sequence). Trimming stripped 6 bases from V and 1 base from J, with 12 bases between. The CDR3 runs to 14 residues. CDR3 nucleotides: TGTGCCAGCAGACCCCTCGACAAGAACACTGAAGCTTTCTTT. It encodes CASRPLDKNTEAFF.

J is TRBJ2-7 and V is TRBV18; 8 bases align to TRBD2. Germline V gene sequence: CDR1 KGHSH, CDR2 LQKENI. The CDR3 contains 16 residues. V was clipped by 5 bases and J by 1 base; unmatched bases: 10. The CDR3 bases are TGTGCCAGCTCATCACGCGCCCCGGGAGGGTCCTACGAGCAGTACTTC. It specifies CASSSRAPGGSYEQYF.

The V call is TRBV9, the J call TRBJ2-7; TRBD2 aligns across 10 bases. V was pared by 4 bases and J by 4 bases, with 5 bases of the junction left unmatched. Germline V lookup: CDR1 SGDLS, CDR2 YYNGEE. CDR3 length: 14 residues. This CDR3 reads CASSRGTSDYEQYF. The CDR3 DNA reads as TGTGCCAGCAGCCGGGGGACTAGCGATTACGAGCAGTACTTC.

The rearrangement uses TRBV6-1 and TRBJ2-5; D uncertain. The CDR3 totals 13 residues. CDR1 and CDR2 (germline): MNHNS, SASEGT. Trimming stripped 2 bases from V and 3 bases from J, with 7 bases between. CDR3 region: CASSEFGEETQYF. The CDR3 bases are TGTGCCAGCAGTGAATTTGGAGAAGAGACCCAGTACTTC.

This clone showed up just a few times. The CDR3 spells CASSYRGSGANVLTF. The DNA of the CDR3 is TGTGCCAGCAGTTACCGGGGCTCTGGGGCCAACGTCCTGACTTTC. This chain connects TRBV6-5 to TRBJ2-6, with D possibly TRBD2 on 5 matching bases. CDR3 size: 15 residues. V was trimmed by 2 bases and J by 0 bases, leaving 5 bases between them. CDR1 MNHEY and CDR2 SVGAGI come from the germline V gene.

The V call is TRBV5-5, the J call TRBJ2-7; TRBD2 agrees at 8 bases. The CDR3 consists of 14 residues. Losses at the gene ends were 4 bases for V and 4 bases for J; bases not matched to a gene: 7. The germline V gene has CDR1 SGHKS and CDR2 YYEKEE (reference sequence). CDR3 DNA sequence: TGTGCCAGCAGCCCCAGGCGGGGGGCATACGAGCAGTACTTC. It encodes CASSPRRGAYEQYF.

This clone occurred once. J is TRBJ2-3 and V is TRBV5-1; 11 bases map to TRBD1. In germline, CDR1 is SGHRS, CDR2 YFSETQ. With V trimmed by 2 bases and J by 6 bases, 5 bases remained unmatched. The CDR3 is 15 residues long. Here the CDR3 DNA reads TGCGCCAGCAGCTTTCGGACAGGGGGCTGGGATACGCAGTATTTT. Amino acids: CASSFRTGGWDTQYF.

The sample holds one count of this clone. The chain carries TRBV11-1 and TRBJ2-2; weak D call: TRBD2 (6 bases). The CDR3 extends over 14 amino acids. V was clipped by 5 bases and J by 4 bases, with 11 bases between them. Germline V gives CDR1 SGHAT, CDR2 FQDESV (reference sequence). The CDR3 DNA follows: TGTGCCAGCAGCATAGGGCGGGGCACCGGGGAGCTGTTTTTT. This encodes CASSIGRGTGELFF.

CDR3 region: CSAREADEQFF. The CDR3 nucleotides are TGCAGTGCTAGAGAAGCTGATGAGCAGTTCTTC. This rearrangement joins TRBV20-1 to TRBJ2-1, with D hard to call. This CDR3 region has 11 residues. Trimming shortened V by 0 bases and J by 8 bases, and 5 bases separated the two germline ends. Germline CDR1 reads DFQATT; CDR2 reads SNEGSKA (reference sequence).

This clone appeared once. The chain uses TRBV10-3 and TRBJ2-5; 7 nucleotides match TRBD1. Trimming at V came to 6 bases and at J to 3 bases, leaving 4 bases not matched to a gene. The CDR3 covers 13 residues. Germline CDR1 reads ENHRY; CDR2 reads SYGVKD. CDR3 sequence: CAISLGQEETQYF. DNA for the CDR3: TGTGCCATCAGCCTAGGACAGGAAGAGACCCAGTACTTC.

This chain uses TRBV9 with TRBJ1-6; perhaps TRBD1 as D (6 bases). Germline assignment: CDR1 SGDLS and CDR2 YYNGEE. CDR3 length: 15 amino acids. V lost 3 bases, J lost 10 bases, and 17 bases lay in between. CDR3 protein: CASSATGWGGSPLHF. The CDR3 nucleotides read TGTGCCAGCAGCGCGACAGGATGGGGCGGATCACCCCTCCACTTT.

V usage is TRBV6-5 and J usage is TRBJ2-5; D is possibly TRBD2 (6 bases). Germline-derived CDR1 and CDR2 are MNHEY and SVGAGI. The CDR3 contains 16 residues. The V end lost 0 bases, the J end lost 0 bases, and 11 bases lay between the germline ends. The CDR3 bases are TGTGCCAGCAGTTACTCATATCTAGCGAACCAAGAGACCCAGTACTTC. Translation: CASSYSYLANQETQYF.

V gene TRBV7-2 combines with J gene TRBJ2-3, with 11 bases matching TRBD1. V trimming: 5 bases; J trimming: 4 bases; junction bases outside the gene matches: 8. This CDR3 contains 16 residues. Looked up from germline, CDR1 is SGHTA and CDR2 is FQGNSA. This chain's CDR3 is CASSTRTGGAADTQYF. Here the CDR3 DNA reads TGTGCCAGCAGCACCCGGACAGGGGGCGCCGCAGATACGCAGTATTTT.

The V call is TRBV7-2, the J call TRBJ2-6; D is unresolved. This CDR3 region has 13 residues. Deletions cut 2 bases from V and 3 bases from J, with 2 bases between. CDR1 is SGHTA and CDR2 is FQGNSA in the germline V gene. This CDR3 is CASSLLGANVLTF. The CDR3 DNA reads TGTGCCAGCAGCTTACTTGGGGCCAACGTCCTGACTTTC.